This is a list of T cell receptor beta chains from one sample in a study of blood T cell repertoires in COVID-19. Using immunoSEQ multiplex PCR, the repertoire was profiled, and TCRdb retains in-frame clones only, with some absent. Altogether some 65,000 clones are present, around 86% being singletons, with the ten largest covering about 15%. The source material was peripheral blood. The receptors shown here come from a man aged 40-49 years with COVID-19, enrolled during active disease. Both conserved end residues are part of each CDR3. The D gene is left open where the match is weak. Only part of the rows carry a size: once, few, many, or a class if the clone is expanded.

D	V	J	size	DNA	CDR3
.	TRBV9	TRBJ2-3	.	TGTGCCAGCAGCGCTGGAGAACAAGCAGATACGCAGTATTTT	CASSAGEQADTQYF
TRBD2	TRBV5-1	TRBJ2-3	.	TGCGCCACCCAAGCCGGACTAGCGCCTAGCACAGATACGCAGTATTTT	CATQAGLAPSTDTQYF
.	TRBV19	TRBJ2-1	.	TGTGCCAGTAGTATAACAGGATATGAGCAGTTCTTC	CASSITGYEQFF
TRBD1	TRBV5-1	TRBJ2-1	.	TGCGCCAGCAGCACCGGGACAGATTACAATGAGCAGTTCTTC	CASSTGTDYNEQFF
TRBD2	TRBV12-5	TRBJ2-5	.	TGTGCTAGCACCATTGGACTAGCGGGGGACGGGGAGACCCAGTACTTC	CASTIGLAGDGETQYF
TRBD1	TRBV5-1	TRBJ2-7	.	TGCGCCAGCAGCCTGTACAGGGGGTCCTACGAGCAGTACTTC	CASSLYRGSYEQYF
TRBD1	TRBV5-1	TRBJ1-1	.	TGCGCCAGCAGCTCACAGGGGGCGAGGAACACTGAAGCTTTCTTT	CASSSQGARNTEAFF
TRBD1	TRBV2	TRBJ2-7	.	TGTGCCAGCACCCCGGACAGGGAGTCCGAGCAGTACTTC	CASTPDRESEQYF
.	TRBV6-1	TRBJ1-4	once	TGTGCCAGCAGTGAATCGGCAGGGTTTGAAAAACTGTTTTTT	CASSESAGFEKLFF
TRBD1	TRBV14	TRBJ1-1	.	TGTGCCAGCAGCCGGGACAGGGGGCTTGTAGCTTTCTTT	CASSRDRGLVAFF
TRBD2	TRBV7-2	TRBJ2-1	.	TGTGCCAGCAGCTTAGCCAGAGCGGGGACTGAGCAGTTCTTC	CASSLARAGTEQFF
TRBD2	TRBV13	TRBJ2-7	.	TGTGCCAGCAGCGAGAATCGGGAGGGGTCCTACGAGCAGTACTTC	CASSENREGSYEQYF
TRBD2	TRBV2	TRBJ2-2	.	TGTGCCAGCAGTGAAGCGCGCGGGGGGCCCAATATTACGAACACCGGGGAGCTGTTTTTT	CASSEARGGPNITNTGELFF
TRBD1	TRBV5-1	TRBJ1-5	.	TGCGCCAGCAGCTTGGGACAGGGCTACAATCAGCCCCAGCATTTT	CASSLGQGYNQPQHF
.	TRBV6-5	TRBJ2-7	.	TGTGCCAGCAGACCGGGTGGCCTACACGAGCAGTACTTC	CASRPGGLHEQYF
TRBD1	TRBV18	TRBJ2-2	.	TGTGCCAGCTCACCACCGCTTGGGACAGGGCTAACCGGGGAGCTGTTTTTT	CASSPPLGTGLTGELFF
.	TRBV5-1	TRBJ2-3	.	TGCGCCAGCAGCTTGGTGGATCAGGGTCGCACAGATACGCAGTATTTT	CASSLVDQGRTDTQYF
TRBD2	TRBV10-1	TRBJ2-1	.	TGCGCCAGTAGCGGGGGGGCCGGCTCCTACAATGAGCAGTTCTTC	CASSGGAGSYNEQFF
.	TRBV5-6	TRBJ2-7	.	TGTGCCAGCAGCTCTGGCCTTTTCTACGAGCAGTACTTC	CASSSGLFYEQYF
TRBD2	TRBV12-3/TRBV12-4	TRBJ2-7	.	TGTGCCAGCAGCCGGGGGGGCCCCTACGAGCAGTACTTC	CASSRGGPYEQYF
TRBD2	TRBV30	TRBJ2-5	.	TGTGCCTGGAGTGGTCTAGCGGGGGCGGGGCAAGAGACCCAGTACTTC	CAWSGLAGAGQETQYF
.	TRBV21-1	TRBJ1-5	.	TGTGCCGGCCTGTTTCCTGGGACATATAGCAATCAGCCCCAGCATTTT	CAGLFPGTYSNQPQHF
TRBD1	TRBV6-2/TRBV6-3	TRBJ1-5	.	TGTGCCAGCAGTTATCCGGGACAGGGATCTTCAGGCAACAATCAGCCCCAGCATTTT	CASSYPGQGSSGNNQPQHF
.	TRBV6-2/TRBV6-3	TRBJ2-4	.	TGTGCCAGCAGTTTCAATCCGGGATTTACCAAAAACATTCAGTACTTC	CASSFNPGFTKNIQYF
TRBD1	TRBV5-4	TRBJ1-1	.	TGTGCCAGCAGCACAGGGACAGGGAGAACTGAAGCTTTCTTT	CASSTGTGRTEAFF
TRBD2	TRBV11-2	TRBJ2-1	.	TGTGCCAGCAGCTTAGTAGCGTCTAGCGGGCTAAACAATGAGCAGTTCTTC	CASSLVASSGLNNEQFF
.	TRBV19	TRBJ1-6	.	TGTGCCAGTAGTATGTTTAGGGAGAGCTCCTATAATTCACCCCTCCACTTT	CASSMFRESSYNSPLHF
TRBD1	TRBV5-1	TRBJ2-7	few	TGCGCCAGCAGCTTGGGACAGGGGTTTTCCGAGCAGTACTTC	CASSLGQGFSEQYF
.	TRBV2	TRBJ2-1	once	TGTGCCAGCGGGCTTTCAGCTTCCTACAATGAGCAGTTCTTC	CASGLSASYNEQFF
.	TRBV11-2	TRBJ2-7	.	TGTGCCAGCAACCCGAGTGGGGGGACGCCCTACGAGCAGTACTTC	CASNPSGGTPYEQYF
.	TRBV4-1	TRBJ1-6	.	TGCGCCAGCAGCCAAGATACGGTATCGAGCTCCTATAATTCACCCCTCCACTTT	CASSQDTVSSSYNSPLHF
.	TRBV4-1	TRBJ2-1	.	TGCGCCAGCAGCCAACAACTACGGGGGAGCTCCTACAATGAGCAGTTCTTC	CASSQQLRGSSYNEQFF
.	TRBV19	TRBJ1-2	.	TGTGCCAGTACCCGGGACTTCTATGGCTACACCTTC	CASTRDFYGYTF
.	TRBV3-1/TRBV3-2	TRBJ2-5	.	TGTGCCAGCAGCCACCCTGGAGGGGGCACCCAAGAGACCCAGTACTTC	CASSHPGGGTQETQYF
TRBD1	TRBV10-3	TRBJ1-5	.	TGTGCCATCAGTCCCGGGACAGGGGTTGGGGGCAATCAGCCCCAGCATTTT	CAISPGTGVGGNQPQHF
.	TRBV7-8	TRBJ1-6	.	TGTGCCAGCAACCCAGGGTATAATTCACCCCTCCACTTT	CASNPGYNSPLHF
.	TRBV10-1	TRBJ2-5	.	TGCGCCAGCAGTGAGTCGAGGTCGCCTTGGACCCAGTACTTC	CASSESRSPWTQYF
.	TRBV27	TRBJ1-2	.	TGTGCCAGCAGTGAAGGTCAGGGTTGGTATGGCTACACCTTC	CASSEGQGWYGYTF
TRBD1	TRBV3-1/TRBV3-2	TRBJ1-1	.	TGTGCCAGCAGCTTACAGGGGGCAACTGAAGCTTTCTTT	CASSLQGATEAFF
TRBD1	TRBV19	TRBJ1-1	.	TGTGCCAGTAGTCTGGGGACAGTGAACACTGAAGCTTTCTTT	CASSLGTVNTEAFF
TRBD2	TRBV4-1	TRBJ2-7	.	TGCGCCAGCAGCCAAGATATAGCCGGGGGGAGCTCCTACGAGCAGTACTTC	CASSQDIAGGSSYEQYF
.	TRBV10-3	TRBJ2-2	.	TGTGCCATCAGTGAAACAGGGGAGCTGTTTTTT	CAISETGELFF
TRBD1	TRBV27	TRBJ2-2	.	TGTGCCAGCACTCGCATCAACAGGGGGTCCGGGGAGCTGTTTTTT	CASTRINRGSGELFF
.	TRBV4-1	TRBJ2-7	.	TGCGCCAGCAGCCTCCAGGGTATCGAGCAGTACTTC	CASSLQGIEQYF
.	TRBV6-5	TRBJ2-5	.	TGTGCCGGAGGACAGTCACTCCAAGAGACCCAGTACTTC	CAGGQSLQETQYF
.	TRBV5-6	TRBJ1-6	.	TGTGCCAGCAGCTTAAATAGCCGGTACAATTCACCCCTCCACTTT	CASSLNSRYNSPLHF
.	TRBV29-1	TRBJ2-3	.	TGCAGCGTCGAGGGGAGGGGACAAGCCACAGATACGCAGTATTTT	CSVEGRGQATDTQYF
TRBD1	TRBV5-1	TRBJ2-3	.	TGCGCCAGCAGCCCCCTAGACAGGGCGGGAGATACGCAGTATTTT	CASSPLDRAGDTQYF
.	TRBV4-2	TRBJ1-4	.	TGTGCCAGCAGCCAAGAAGGAATGGGCGAGAATGAAAAACTGTTTTTT	CASSQEGMGENEKLFF
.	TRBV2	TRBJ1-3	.	TGTGCCACTATCGGGCAGGGATTACCTGGAAACACCATATATTTT	CATIGQGLPGNTIYF